This T cell receptor beta chain originates from a study of T cell changes during pregnancy in multiple sclerosis. Germline lookup yields CDR1 SNHLY and CDR2 FYNNEI. There are 13 residues in the CDR3. Trimming stripped 6 bases from V and 9 bases from J, with 15 bases between. Data came from immunoSEQ multiplex PCR; TCRdb stores just in-frame clones and leaves some out. The sample has 55,000 to 85,000 clones, more than 90% seen once. This receptor was taken from a female donor with multiple sclerosis, enrolled in a pregnancy study. The sequenced sample was peripheral blood, obtained in the third trimester of pregnancy. J is TRBJ2-4 and V is TRBV2, with D perhaps matching TRBD2 (6 bases). In DNA, the CDR3 is TGTGCCAGCAGGGGGACTGGGCAAAGCATTCAGTACTTC. It is translated as CASRGTGQSIQYF.